This T cell receptor (beta chain) was sequenced during a study of a mutant IDH1 vaccine in newly diagnosed glioma (dated by TCRdb to the early 2020s). The study in broad terms: Vaccination began 4-6 weeks after radiotherapy alone, or alongside temozolomide cycles in the chemotherapy-containing groups. Before enrollment, patients had received standard therapy of radiotherapy alone, temozolomide alone, or radiochemotherapy with temozolomide; most received the combination. The roughly 30 treated patients were about 60% male and around 40% female, with a mean age of around 40 years. Longitudinal TCRB deep sequencing was done for 25 treated patients, wherever samples were available for exploratory analyses. The week-35 safety follow-up was designated visit V12, and the week-47 end of study was designated visit V13. Six visits were used for peripheral blood collection: V03 (baseline), V05, V07, V10, V12 and V13.

Points the paper makes about the study in general: Selection of PBMC samples for TCRB deep sequencing was based on availability. No apparent relationship was observed between pseudoprogression and alterations in the top peripheral T cell clonotypes detected by TCRB sequencing. Across multiple MHC alleles, vaccine-induced immune responses were seen in around 93% of patients. The authors noted that analyses of patient blood samples could not be reproduced because of sample limitations.

Receptor amplification or capture employed the immunoSEQ multiplex PCR assay. The hsTCRB Kit was used according to the manufacturer's protocol to amplify rearranged TCR beta chain sequences. TCRB libraries were sequenced on an Illumina MiSeq. The source study handled its data this way. Demultiplexing, trimming and gene mapping were performed with the kit vendor's proprietary platform. TCRdb limited this immuneACCESS table to in-frame rearrangements with V and J called. A share of clones is missing; checked studies link under half to unresolved V genes, and the rest is unexplained. V, J and clone size derive from that table, while D and trimming were established from the DNA sequence. This sample is represented by around 31,000 clones; around 80% of them were singletons. The ten top clones hold over 9% of the sample. Note on this clone: Its antigen remains undetermined. Within one base of it there is no much larger clone, and no base qualities were kept.

Including cysteine and phenylalanine, the CDR3 has 15 amino acids. This entry keeps only the CDR3 DNA: 45 bases, framed from base 1. The germline ends are 13 bases apart after V is trimmed by 6 bases and J by 1 base. CDR1 and CDR2, looked up from the germline V gene, are MNHEY and SVGAGI. What the time point label conveys for this sample: week 35, safety follow-up. Every vaccine dose consisted of 300 ug of a 20-mer mutant IDH1 peptide in Montanide, administered subcutaneously together with topical imiquimod. Across visits V03 through V10, patients got a total of eight vaccinations, given in weeks 1, 3, 5, 7, 11, 15, 19 and 23. Newly diagnosed WHO grade 3 or 4 IDH1-mutant astrocytomas showing loss of nuclear ATRX were present in the donors. The samples were drawn from NOA16, a multicentre, single-arm, open-label phase I trial in Germany that tested a mutant IDH1 peptide vaccine in humans for the first time. Genomic DNA for TCRB sequencing was isolated from EDTA blood with the DNeasy Blood and Tissue Kit.

The source was PBMCs, collected from a glioma patient whose treatment included an IDH1 peptide vaccine. The chain is assembled from TRBV6-5 and TRBJ2-1; TRBD1 is perhaps the D gene, given 6 matching bases. The TCR originated in a woman aged 40 to 50 with glioma. The DNA sequence follows: TGTGCCAGCAGATCGACAGGCGGTTCCTACAATGAGCAGTTCTTC. Its coded protein is CASRSTGGSYNEQFF.